This TCR beta chain was observed in a study of cytomegalovirus exposure and HLA in healthy donors. The wider study: Samples from HLA-typed donors yielded about 86 million unique TCRs in an early data release.

The V segment lost 3 bases and the J segment 6 bases; nucleotides outside the gene matches: 7. Per the germline V gene, CDR1 is SGHRS and CDR2 is YFSETQ. The CDR3 is 15 residues long. PCR employed 60 Vbeta and 13 Jbeta primers. Sequencing used immunoSEQ multiplex PCR; TCRdb keeps in-frame clones, though not all of them. The sample has around 150,000 clones; around 78% are singletons. Findings of the study overall: In a later analysis, across HLA loci, associated TCR counts were highest for DRB1, lowest for HLA-C.

Of note for this clone: Its antigen is not known.

The chain carries TRBV5-1 and TRBJ2-1, with 9 bases matching TRBD1. The specimen sequenced was PBMCs. This receptor was obtained from a male donor in good health and CMV-seronegative. The CDR3 DNA follows: TGCGCCAGCAGCTCACGGACAGGGGCGGTCAATGAGCAGTTCTTC. It translates to CASSSRTGAVNEQFF.